This T cell receptor beta chain was recovered during a study of molecular identifiers for immune sequencing clone quantification. Trimming took 5 bases from V and 3 from J, leaving 14 bases between them. Germline V CDR1 and CDR2: SEHNR, FQNEAQ (reference sequence). The CDR3 spans 14 residues. TCRdb reprocessed the PCR reads with MiXCR, giving one entry per CDR3 protein. The repertoire consists of about half a million distinct CDR3 sequences, with about 26% occurring once and the leading ten covering 0.76%. The chain recombines TRBV7-9 with TRBJ2-7; maybe TRBD1 (6 bases). The sequence came from a human donor in good health. Some libraries in this study had Jurkat cell RNA spiked in. Material for sequencing was naive CD8+ T cells from blood, with Jurkat cell RNA spiked in. The subset: FACS-sorted CD8+CD4-CCR7+CD45RA+ naive T cells. The CDR3 nucleotides are TGTGCCAGCAGCGCAAGTGGGGACATCTACGAGCAGTACTTC. This encodes CASSASGDIYEQYF.